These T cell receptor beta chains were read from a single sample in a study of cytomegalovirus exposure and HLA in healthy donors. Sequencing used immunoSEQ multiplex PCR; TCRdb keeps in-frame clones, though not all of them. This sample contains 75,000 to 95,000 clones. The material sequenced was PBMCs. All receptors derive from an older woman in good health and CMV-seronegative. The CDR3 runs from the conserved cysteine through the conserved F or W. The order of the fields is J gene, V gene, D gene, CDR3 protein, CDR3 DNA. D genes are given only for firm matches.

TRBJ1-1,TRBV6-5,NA,CASRSGGDENTEAFF,TGTGCCAGCCGGTCGGGAGGAGACGAGAACACTGAAGCTTTCTTT
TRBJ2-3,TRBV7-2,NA,CASSLMTSAGTQYF,TGTGCCAGCAGCTTAATGACGAGTGCAGGTACGCAGTATTTT
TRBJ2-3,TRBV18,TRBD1,CASSPQRQGADTQYF,TGTGCCAGCTCACCACAGCGACAGGGGGCGGATACGCAGTATTTT
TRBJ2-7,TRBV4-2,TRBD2,CASSQETSGSYEQYF,TGTGCCAGCAGCCAAGAAACTAGCGGGAGTTACGAGCAGTACTTC
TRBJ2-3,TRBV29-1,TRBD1,CSAGGQGISDTQYF,TGCAGCGCCGGGGGACAGGGAATCTCAGATACGCAGTATTTT
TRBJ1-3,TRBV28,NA,CASSLRSSGNTIYF,TGTGCCAGCAGTTTACGGAGCTCTGGAAACACCATATATTTT
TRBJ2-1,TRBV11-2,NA,CASSLDQGNEQFF,TGTGCCAGCAGCTTAGATCAGGGGAATGAGCAGTTCTTC
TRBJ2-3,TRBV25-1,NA,CASSAGSPGSTDTQYF,TGTGCCAGCAGTGCTGGGTCGCCAGGTAGCACAGATACGCAGTATTTT
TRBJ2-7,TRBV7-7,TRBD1,CASSPGTGVEQYF,TGTGCTAGCAGCCCCGGGACAGGGGTCGAGCAGTACTTC
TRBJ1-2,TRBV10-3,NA,CAVNGEGRYGYTF,TGTGCCGTTAATGGGGAGGGAAGGTATGGCTACACCTTC
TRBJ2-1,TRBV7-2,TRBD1,CASSSTGTTASKEQFF,TGTGCCAGCAGCTCGACAGGGACAACAGCCTCGAAGGAGCAGTTCTTC
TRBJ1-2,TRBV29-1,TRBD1,CSAGTGGGSGYTF,TGCAGCGCCGGGACAGGGGGTGGTAGTGGCTACACCTTC
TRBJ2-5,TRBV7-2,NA,CASSLQAAAETQYF,TGTGCCAGCAGCTTACAGGCAGCGGCAGAGACCCAGTACTTC
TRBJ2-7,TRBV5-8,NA,CASRWRGRAYEQYF,TGTGCCAGCAGATGGAGGGGCAGGGCCTACGAGCAGTACTTC
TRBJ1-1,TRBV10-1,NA,CASSEGSAGNTEAFF,TGCGCCAGCAGTGAAGGGTCAGCGGGGAACACTGAAGCTTTCTTT
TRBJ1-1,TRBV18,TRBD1,CASSLRTGDLNTEAFF,TGTGCCAGCTCACTACGGACAGGTGATTTGAACACTGAAGCTTTCTTT
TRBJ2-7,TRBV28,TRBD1,CASRRFGDRGPYEQYF,TGTGCCAGCAGAAGGTTCGGGGACAGGGGCCCCTACGAGCAGTACTTC
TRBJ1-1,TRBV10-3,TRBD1,CAISEAGQGGTTEAFF,TGTGCCATCAGTGAGGCTGGACAGGGTGGAACCACTGAAGCTTTCTTT
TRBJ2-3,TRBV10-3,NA,CAIKTGVADTQYF,TGTGCCATCAAGACGGGTGTAGCGGATACGCAGTATTTT
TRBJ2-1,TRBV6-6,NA,CASTDRPGALQFF,TGTGCCAGCACCGATCGGCCCGGAGCCTTGCAGTTCTTC
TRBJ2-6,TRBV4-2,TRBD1,CASSQPQGAGANVLTF,TGTGCCAGCAGCCAGCCCCAGGGGGCTGGGGCCAACGTCCTGACTTTC
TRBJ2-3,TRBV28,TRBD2,CASSVTSGGVPDTQYF,TGTGCCAGCAGTGTAACTAGCGGGGGGGTGCCAGATACGCAGTATTTT
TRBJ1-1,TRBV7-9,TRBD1,CASSSRRDRGTEAFF,TGTGCCAGCAGCTCCCGAAGGGACAGGGGCACTGAAGCTTTCTTT
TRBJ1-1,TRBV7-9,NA,CASSPGGGGLKGTEAFF,TGTGCCAGCAGCCCGGGAGGGGGGGGCCTTAAAGGCACTGAAGCTTTCTTT
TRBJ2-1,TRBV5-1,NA,CASSLEVRRDNEQFF,TGCGCCAGCAGCTTGGAGGTTCGCAGGGACAATGAGCAGTTCTTC
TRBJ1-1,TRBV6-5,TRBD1,CASSYSTGANTEAFF,TGTGCCAGCAGTTACTCGACAGGGGCCAACACTGAAGCTTTCTTT